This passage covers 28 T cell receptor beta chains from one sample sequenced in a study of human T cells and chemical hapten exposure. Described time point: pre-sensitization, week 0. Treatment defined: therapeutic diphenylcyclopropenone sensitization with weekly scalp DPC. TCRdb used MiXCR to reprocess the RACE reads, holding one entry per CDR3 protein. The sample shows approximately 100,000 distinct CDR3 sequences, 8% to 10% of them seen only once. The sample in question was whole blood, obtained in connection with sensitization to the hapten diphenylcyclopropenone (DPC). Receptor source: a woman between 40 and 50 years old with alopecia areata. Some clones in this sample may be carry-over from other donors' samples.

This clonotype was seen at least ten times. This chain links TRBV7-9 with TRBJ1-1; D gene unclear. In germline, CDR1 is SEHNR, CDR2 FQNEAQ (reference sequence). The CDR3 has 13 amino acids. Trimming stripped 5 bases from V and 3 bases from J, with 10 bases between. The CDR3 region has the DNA TGTGCCAGCAGCCCCGCTATGTACACTGAAGCTTTCTTT. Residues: CASSPAMYTEAFF.

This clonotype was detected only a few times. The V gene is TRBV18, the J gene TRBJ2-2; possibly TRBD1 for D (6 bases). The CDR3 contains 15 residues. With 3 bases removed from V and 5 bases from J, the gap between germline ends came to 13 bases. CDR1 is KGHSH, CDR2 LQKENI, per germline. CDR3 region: CASSPSTGGTGELFF. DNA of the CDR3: TGTGCCAGCTCACCTTCGACAGGCGGTACCGGGGAGCTGTTTTTT.

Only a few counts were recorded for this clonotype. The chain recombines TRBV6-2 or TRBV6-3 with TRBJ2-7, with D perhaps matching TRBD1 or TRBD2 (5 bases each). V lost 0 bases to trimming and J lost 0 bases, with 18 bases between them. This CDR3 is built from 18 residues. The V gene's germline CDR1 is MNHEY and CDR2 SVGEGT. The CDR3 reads CASSYSNVGTHHSYEQYF. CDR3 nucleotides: TGTGCCAGCAGTTACTCGAACGTCGGGACCCACCACTCCTACGAGCAGTACTTC.

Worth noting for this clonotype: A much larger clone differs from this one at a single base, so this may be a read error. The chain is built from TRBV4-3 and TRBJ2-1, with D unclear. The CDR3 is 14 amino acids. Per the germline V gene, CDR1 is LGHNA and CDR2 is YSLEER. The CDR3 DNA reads TGCACCAGCAGCCAAGGTTCGGGTACTAATGAGCAGTTCTTC. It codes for CTSSQGSGTNEQFF.

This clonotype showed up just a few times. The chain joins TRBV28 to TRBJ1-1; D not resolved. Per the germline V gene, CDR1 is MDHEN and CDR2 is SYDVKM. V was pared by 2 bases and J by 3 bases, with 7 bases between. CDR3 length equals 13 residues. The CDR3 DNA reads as TGTGCCAGCAGTTTAATGGGTCACACTGAAGCTTTCTTT. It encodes CASSLMGHTEAFF. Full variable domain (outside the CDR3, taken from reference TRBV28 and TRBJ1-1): DVKVTQSSRYLVKRTGEKVFLECVQDMDHENMFWYRQDPGLGLRLIYFSYDVKMKEKGDIPEGYSVSREKKERFSLILESASTNQTSMYLCASSLMGHTEAFFGQGTRLTVV.

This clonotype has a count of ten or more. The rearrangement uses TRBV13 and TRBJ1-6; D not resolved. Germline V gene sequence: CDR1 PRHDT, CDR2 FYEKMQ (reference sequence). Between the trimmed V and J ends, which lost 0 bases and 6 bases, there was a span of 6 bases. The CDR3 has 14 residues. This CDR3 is CASSLGRANSPLHF. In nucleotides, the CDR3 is TGTGCCAGCAGCTTAGGGCGGGCTAATTCACCCCTCCACTTT.

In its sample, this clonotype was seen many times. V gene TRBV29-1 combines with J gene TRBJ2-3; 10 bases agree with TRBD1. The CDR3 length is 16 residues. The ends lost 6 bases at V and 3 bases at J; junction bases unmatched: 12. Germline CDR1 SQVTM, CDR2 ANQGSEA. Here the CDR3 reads CSVNGLGTGATDTQYF. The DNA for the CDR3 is TGCAGCGTCAATGGGCTCGGGACAGGGGCGACAGATACGCAGTATTTT.

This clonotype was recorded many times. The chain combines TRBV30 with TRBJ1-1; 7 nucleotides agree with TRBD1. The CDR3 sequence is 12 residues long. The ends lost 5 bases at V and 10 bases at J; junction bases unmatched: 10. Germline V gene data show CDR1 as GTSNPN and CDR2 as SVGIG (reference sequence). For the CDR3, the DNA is TGTGCCTGGGGTAGACAGGGTAGAGGAGCTTTCTTT. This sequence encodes CAWGRQGRGAFF.

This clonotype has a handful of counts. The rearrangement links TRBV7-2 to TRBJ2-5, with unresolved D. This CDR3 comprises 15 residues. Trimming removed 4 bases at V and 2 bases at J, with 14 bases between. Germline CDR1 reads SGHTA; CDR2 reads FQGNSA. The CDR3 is CASSSQSGPQETQYF. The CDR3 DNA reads TGTGCCAGCAGCTCCCAGTCAGGCCCACAAGAGACCCAGTACTTC.

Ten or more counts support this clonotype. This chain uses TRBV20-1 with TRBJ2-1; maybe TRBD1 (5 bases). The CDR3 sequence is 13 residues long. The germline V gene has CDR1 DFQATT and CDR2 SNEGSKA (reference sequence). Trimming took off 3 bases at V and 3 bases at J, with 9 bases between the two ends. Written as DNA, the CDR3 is TGCAGTGCTAGTGCGGACAACTACAATGAGCAGTTCTTC. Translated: CSASADNYNEQFF.

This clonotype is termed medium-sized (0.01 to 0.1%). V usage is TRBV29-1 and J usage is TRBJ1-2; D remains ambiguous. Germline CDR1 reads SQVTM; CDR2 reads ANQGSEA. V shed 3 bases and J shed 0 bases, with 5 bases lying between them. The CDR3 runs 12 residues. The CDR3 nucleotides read TGCAGCGTTGAGGCCTCTAACTATGGCTACACCTTC. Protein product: CSVEASNYGYTF. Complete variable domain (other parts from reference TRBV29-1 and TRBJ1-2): SAVISQKPSRDICQRGTSLTIQCQVDSQVTMMFWYRQQPGQSLTLIATANQGSEATYESGFVIDKFPISRPNLTFSTLTVSNMSPEDSSIYLCSVEASNYGYTFGSGTRLTVV.

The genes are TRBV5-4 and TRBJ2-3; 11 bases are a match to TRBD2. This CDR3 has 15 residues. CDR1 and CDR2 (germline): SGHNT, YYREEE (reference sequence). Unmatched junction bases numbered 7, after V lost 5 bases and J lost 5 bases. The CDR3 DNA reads TGTGCCAGCAGGATAGCGGGGGGGCCGGTAGATACGCAGTATTTT. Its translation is CASRIAGGPVDTQYF.

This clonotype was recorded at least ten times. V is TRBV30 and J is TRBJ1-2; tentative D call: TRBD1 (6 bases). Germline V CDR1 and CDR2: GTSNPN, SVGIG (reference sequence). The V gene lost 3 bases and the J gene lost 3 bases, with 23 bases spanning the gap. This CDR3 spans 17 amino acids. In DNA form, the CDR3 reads TGTGCCTGGAGCCTTGACGGGGTTCCGGACAGCTACTATGGCTACACCTTC. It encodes CAWSLDGVPDSYYGYTF.

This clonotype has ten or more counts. The CDR3 is CASTPGGGFAEAFF. Here the CDR3 DNA reads TGTGCCAGCACCCCCGGGGGGGGTTTTGCTGAAGCTTTCTTT. V and J are TRBV12-3 or TRBV12-4 and TRBJ1-1; maybe TRBD1 (5 bases). There are 14 residues in the CDR3. With 7 bases removed from V and 6 bases from J, the gap between germline ends came to 18 bases.

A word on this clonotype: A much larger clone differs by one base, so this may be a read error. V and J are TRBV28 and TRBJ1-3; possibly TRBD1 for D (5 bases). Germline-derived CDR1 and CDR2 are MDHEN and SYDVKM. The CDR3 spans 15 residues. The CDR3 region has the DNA TGTGCCAGCGGTTTGGGGCAGCTGGAAGGAAACACCATATATTTT. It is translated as CASGLGQLEGNTIYF. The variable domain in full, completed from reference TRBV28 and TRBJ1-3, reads DVKVTQSSRYLVKRTGEKVFLECVQDMDHENMFWYRQDPGLGLRLIYFSYDVKMKEKGDIPEGYSVSREKKERFSLILESASTNQTSMYLCASGLGQLEGNTIYFGEGSWLTVV.

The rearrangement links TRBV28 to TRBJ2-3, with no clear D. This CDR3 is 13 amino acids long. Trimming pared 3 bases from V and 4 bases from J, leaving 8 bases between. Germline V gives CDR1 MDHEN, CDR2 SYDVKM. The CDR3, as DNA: TGTGCCAGCAGTTTCGACACTCCAGATACGCAGTATTTT. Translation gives CASSFDTPDTQYF.

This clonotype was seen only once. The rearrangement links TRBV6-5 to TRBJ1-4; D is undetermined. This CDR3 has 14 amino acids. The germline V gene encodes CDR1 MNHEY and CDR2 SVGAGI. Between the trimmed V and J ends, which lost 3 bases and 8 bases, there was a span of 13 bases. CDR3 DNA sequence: TGTGCCAGCAGTTATTTTAAGGCCGGAGAAAAACTGTTTTTT. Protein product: CASSYFKAGEKLFF.

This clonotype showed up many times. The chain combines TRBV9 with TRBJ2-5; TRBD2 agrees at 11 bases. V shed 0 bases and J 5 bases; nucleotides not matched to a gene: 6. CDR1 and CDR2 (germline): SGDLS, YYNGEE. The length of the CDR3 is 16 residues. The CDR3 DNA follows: TGTGCCAGCAGCGTAGGGACTAGCGGGCGGTGGGAGACCCAGTACTTC. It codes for CASSVGTSGRWETQYF.

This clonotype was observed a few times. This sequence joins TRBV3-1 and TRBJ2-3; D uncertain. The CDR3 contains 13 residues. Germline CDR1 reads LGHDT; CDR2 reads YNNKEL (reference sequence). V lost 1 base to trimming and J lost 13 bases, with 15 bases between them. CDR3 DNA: TGTGCCAGCAGCCAAGGTTCTGGCCCCGGCGAGTATTTT. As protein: CASSQGSGPGEYF.

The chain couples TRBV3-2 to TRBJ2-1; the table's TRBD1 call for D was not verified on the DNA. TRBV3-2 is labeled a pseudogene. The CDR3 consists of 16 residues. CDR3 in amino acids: CASSQMGEQVVNEQFF. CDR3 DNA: TGTGCCAGCAGCCAAATGGGGGAGCAGGTGGTGAATGAGCAGTTCTTC.

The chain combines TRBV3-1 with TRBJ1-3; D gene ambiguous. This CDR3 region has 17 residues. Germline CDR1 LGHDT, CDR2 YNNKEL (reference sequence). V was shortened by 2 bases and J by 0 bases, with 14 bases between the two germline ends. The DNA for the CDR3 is TGTGCCAGCAGCCAATCCGATTTGGGCCTCTCTGGAAACACCATATATTTT. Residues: CASSQSDLGLSGNTIYF.

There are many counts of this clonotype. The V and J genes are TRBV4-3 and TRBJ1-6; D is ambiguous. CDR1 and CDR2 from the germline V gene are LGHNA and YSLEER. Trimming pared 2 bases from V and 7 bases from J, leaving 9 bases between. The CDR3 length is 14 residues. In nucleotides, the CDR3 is TGCGCCAGCAGCCAACCGGACCCGAATTCACCCCTCCACTTT. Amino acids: CASSQPDPNSPLHF.

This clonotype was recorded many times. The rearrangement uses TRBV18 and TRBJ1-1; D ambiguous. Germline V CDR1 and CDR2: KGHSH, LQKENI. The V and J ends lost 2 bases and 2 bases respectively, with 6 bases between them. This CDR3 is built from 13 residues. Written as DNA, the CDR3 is TGTGCCAGCTCACCAAACAGAAACACTGAAGCTTTCTTT. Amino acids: CASSPNRNTEAFF. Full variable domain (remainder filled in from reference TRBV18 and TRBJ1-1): NAGVMQNPRHLVRRRGQEARLRCSPMKGHSHVYWYRQLPEEGLKFMVYLQKENIIDESGMPKERFSAEFPKEGPSILRIQQVVRGDSAAYFCASSPNRNTEAFFGQGTRLTVV.

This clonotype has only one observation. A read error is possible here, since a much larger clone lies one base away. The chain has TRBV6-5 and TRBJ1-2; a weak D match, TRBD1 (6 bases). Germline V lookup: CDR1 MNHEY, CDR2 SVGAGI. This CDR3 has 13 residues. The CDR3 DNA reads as TGTACCAGCAGTTACAGGGAGAACTATGGCTACACCTTC. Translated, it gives CTSSYRENYGYTF.

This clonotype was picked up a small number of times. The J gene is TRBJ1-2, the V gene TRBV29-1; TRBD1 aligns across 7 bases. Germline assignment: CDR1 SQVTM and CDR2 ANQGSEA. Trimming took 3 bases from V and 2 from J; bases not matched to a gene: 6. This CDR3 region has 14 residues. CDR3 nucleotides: TGCAGCGTTGACTTGGGACAGAAGAACTATGGCTACACCTTC. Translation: CSVDLGQKNYGYTF.

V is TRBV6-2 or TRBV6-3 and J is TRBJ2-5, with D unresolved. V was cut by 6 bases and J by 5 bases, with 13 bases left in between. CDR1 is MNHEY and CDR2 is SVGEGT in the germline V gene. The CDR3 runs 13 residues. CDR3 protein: CASSPLLPETQYF. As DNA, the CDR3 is TGTGCCAGCAGCCCCCTGTTACCTGAGACCCAGTACTTC.

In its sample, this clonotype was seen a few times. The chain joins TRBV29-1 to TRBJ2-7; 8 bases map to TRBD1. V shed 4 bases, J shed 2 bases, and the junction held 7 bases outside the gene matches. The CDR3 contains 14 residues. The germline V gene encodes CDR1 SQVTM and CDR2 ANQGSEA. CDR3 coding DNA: TGCAGCGTTGGGCCAGGGGGCGAGGCCTACGAGCAGTACTTC. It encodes CSVGPGGEAYEQYF.

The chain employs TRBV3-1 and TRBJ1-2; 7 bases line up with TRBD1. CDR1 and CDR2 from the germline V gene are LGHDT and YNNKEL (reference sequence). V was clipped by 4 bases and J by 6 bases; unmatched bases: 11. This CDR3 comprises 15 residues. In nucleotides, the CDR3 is TGTGCCAGCAGCCCCTTGACAGGGAGGGGTAATGGCTACACCTTC. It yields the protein CASSPLTGRGNGYTF.